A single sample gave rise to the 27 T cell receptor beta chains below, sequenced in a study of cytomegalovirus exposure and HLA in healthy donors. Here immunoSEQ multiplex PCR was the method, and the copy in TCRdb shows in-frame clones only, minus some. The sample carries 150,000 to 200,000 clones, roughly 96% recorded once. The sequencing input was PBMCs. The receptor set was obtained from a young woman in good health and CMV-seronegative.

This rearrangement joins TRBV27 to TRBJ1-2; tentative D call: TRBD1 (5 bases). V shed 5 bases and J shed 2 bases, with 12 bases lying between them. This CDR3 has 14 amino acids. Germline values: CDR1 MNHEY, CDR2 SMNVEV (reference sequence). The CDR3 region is CASSPYDRNYGYTF. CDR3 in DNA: TGTGCCAGCAGTCCGTACGACAGAAACTATGGCTACACCTTC.

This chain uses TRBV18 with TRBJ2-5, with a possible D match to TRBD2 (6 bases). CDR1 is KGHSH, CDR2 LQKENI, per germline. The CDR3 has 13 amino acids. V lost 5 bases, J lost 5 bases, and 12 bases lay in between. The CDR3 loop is CASSSRGGETQYF. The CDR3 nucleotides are TGTGCCAGCTCAAGTAGGGGAGGTGAGACCCAGTACTTC. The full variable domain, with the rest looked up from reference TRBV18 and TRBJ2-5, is NAGVMQNPRHLVRRRGQEARLRCSPMKGHSHVYWYRQLPEEGLKFMVYLQKENIIDESGMPKERFSAEFPKEGPSILRIQQVVRGDSAAYFCASSSRGGETQYFGPGTRLLVL.

DNA for the CDR3: TGTGCCAGCAGCTTGTACAGGGGCGATGGCTACACCTTC. Protein: CASSLYRGDGYTF. The chain joins TRBV5-4 to TRBJ1-2; 7 nucleotides agree with TRBD1. Germline CDR1 SGHNT, CDR2 YYREEE (reference sequence). CDR3 size: 13 residues. J gave up 6 bases and V 1 base, and 3 bases lay outside the gene matches. Full variable domain (remainder filled in from reference TRBV5-4 and TRBJ1-2): ETGVTQSPTHLIKTRGQQVTLRCSSQSGHNTVSWYQQALGQGPQFIFQYYREEENGRGNFPPRFSGLQFPNYSSELNVNALELDDSALYLCASSLYRGDGYTFGSGTRLTVV.

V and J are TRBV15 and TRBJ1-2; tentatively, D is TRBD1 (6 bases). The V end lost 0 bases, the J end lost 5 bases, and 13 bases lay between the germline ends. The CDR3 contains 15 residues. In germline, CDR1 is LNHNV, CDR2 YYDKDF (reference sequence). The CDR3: CATSRDMDRNYGYTF. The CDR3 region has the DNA TGTGCCACCAGCAGAGATATGGACAGAAATTATGGCTACACCTTC. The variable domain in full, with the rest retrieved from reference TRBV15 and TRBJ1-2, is DAMVIQNPRYQVTQFGKPVTLSCSQTLNHNVMYWYQQKSSQAPKLLFHYYDKDFNNEADTPDNFQSRRPNTSFCFLDIRSPGLGDTAMYLCATSRDMDRNYGYTFGSGTRLTVV.

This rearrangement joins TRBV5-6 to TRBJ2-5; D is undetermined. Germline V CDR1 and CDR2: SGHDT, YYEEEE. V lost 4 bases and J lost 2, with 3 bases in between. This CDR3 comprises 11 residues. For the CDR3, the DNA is TGTGCCAGCAGCACTCAAGAGACCCAGTACTTC. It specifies CASSTQETQYF.

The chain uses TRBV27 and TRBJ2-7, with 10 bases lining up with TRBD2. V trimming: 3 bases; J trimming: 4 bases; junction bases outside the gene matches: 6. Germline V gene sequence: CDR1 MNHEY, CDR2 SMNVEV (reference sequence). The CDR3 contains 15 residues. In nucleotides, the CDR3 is TGTGCCAGCAGTTTGTATCTAGCGGGGGAATACGAGCAGTACTTC. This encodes CASSLYLAGEYEQYF.

This CDR3 reads CASSQDVLGASYGYTF. CDR3 DNA sequence: TGCGCCAGCAGCCAAGATGTTCTGGGGGCAAGCTATGGCTACACCTTC. The V and J genes are TRBV4-3 and TRBJ1-2; tentatively, D is TRBD1 (6 bases). Germline V lookup: CDR1 LGHNA, CDR2 YSLEER. Trimming shortened V by 0 bases and J by 4 bases, and 15 bases separated the two germline ends. CDR3 length: 16 residues.

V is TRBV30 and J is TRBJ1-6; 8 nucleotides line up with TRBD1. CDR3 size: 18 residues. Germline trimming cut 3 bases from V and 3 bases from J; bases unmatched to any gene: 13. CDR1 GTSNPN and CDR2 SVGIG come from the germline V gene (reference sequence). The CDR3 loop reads CAWRKDRDLSLYNSPLHF. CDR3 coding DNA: TGTGCCTGGAGAAAGGACAGGGACCTATCTCTCTATAATTCACCCCTCCACTTT. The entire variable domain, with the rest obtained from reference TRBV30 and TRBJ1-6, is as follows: SQTIHQWPATLVQPVGSPLSLECTVEGTSNPNLYWYRQAAGRGLQLLFYSVGIGQISSEVPQNLSASRPQDRQFILSSKKLLLSDSGFYLCAWRKDRDLSLYNSPLHFGNGTRLTVT.

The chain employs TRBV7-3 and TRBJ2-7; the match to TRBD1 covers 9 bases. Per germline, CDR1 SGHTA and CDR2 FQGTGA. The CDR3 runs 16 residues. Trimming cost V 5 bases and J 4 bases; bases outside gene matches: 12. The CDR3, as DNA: TGTGCCAGCAGCCGGGGAGGGACAGGGTCGGGATACGAGCAGTACTTC. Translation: CASSRGGTGSGYEQYF.

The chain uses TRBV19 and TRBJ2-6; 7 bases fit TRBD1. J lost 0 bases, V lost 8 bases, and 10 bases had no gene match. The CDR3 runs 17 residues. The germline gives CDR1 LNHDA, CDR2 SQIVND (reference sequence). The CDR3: CASRSGTVFSGANVLTF. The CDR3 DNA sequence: TGTGCCAGTCGGTCCGGGACAGTCTTCTCTGGGGCCAACGTCCTGACTTTC.

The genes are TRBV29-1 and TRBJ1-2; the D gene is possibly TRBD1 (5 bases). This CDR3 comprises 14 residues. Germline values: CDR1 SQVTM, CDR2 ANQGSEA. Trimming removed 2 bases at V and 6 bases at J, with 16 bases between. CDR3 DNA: TGCAGCGTTGAAAAGTCAGGGCCTCTGGATGGCTACACCTTC. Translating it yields CSVEKSGPLDGYTF. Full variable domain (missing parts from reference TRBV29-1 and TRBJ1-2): SAVISQKPSRDICQRGTSLTIQCQVDSQVTMMFWYRQQPGQSLTLIATANQGSEATYESGFVIDKFPISRPNLTFSTLTVSNMSPEDSSIYLCSVEKSGPLDGYTFGSGTRLTVV.

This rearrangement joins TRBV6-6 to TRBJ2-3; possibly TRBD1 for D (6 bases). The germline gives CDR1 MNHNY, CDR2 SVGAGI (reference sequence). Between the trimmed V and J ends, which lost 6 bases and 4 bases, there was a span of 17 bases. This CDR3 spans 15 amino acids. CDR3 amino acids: CASSPPGRGADTQYF. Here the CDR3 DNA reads TGTGCCAGCAGCCCCCCCGGCAGGGGAGCAGATACGCAGTATTTT.

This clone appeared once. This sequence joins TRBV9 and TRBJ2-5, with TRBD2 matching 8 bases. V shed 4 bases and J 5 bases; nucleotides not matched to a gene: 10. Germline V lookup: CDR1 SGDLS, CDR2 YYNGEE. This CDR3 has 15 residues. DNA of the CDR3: TGTGCCAGCAGCCCAGGTACGGGGGGGCGTGAGACCCAGTACTTC. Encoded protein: CASSPGTGGRETQYF.

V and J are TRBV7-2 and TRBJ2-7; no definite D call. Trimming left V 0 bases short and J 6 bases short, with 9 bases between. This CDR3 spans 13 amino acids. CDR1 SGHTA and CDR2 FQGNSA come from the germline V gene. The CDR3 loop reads CASSLARSREQYF. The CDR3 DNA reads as TGTGCCAGCAGCTTAGCTCGGAGCCGCGAGCAGTACTTC. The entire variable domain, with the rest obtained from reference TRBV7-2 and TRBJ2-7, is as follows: GAGVSQSPSNKVTEKGKDVELRCDPISGHTALYWYRQSLGQGLEFLIYFQGNSAPDKSGLPSDRFSAERTGGSVSTLTIQRTQQEDSAVYLCASSLARSREQYFGPGTRLTVT.

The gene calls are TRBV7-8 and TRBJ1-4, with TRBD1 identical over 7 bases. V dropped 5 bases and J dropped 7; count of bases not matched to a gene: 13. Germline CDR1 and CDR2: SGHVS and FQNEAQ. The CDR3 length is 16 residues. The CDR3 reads CASSPGETGTVEKLFF. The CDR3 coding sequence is TGTGCCAGCAGCCCAGGGGAGACCGGGACAGTTGAAAAACTGTTTTTT.

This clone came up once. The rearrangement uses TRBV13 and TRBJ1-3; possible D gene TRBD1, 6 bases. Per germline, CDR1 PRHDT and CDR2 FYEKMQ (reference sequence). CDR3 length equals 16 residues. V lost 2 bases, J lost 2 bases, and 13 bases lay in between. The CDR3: CASSLLGQGPGNTIYF. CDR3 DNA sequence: TGTGCCAGCAGCTTATTGGGGCAGGGGCCTGGAAACACCATATATTTT.

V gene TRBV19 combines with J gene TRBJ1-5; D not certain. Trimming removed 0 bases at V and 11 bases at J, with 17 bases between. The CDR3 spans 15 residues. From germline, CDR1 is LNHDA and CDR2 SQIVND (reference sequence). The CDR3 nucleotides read TGTGCCAGTAGTATAGAGGCAACGGCCCGGAGGTCCCAGCATTTT. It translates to CASSIEATARRSQHF.

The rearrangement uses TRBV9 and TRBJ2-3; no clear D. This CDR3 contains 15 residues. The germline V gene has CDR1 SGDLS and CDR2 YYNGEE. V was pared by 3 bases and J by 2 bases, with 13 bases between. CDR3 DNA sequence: TGTGCCAGCAGCGCCGGCGGCGCTTCCACAGATACGCAGTATTTT. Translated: CASSAGGASTDTQYF.

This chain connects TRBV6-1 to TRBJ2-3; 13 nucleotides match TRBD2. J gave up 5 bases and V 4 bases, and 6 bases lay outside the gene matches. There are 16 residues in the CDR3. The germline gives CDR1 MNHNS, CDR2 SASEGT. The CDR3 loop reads CASSATSGGAVDTQYF. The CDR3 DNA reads TGTGCCAGCAGTGCCACTAGCGGGGGGGCGGTAGATACGCAGTATTTT.

The CDR3 loop is CASSILLQGVDAFF. CDR3 in DNA: TGTGCCAGTAGTATACTGTTACAGGGGGTTGATGCTTTCTTT. The chain joins TRBV19 to TRBJ1-1, with TRBD1 identical over 8 bases. Germline trimming cut 2 bases from V and 11 bases from J; bases unmatched to any gene: 10. This CDR3 has 14 residues. The germline CDR1 and CDR2 sequences are LNHDA and SQIVND (reference sequence).

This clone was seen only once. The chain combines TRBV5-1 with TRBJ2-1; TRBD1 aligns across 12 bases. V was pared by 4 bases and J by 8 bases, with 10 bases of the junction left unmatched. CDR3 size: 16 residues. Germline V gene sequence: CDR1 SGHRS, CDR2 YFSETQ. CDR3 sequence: CASSLVGGQGADEQFF. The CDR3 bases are TGCGCCAGCAGCCTGGTTGGGGGACAGGGGGCCGATGAGCAGTTCTTC.

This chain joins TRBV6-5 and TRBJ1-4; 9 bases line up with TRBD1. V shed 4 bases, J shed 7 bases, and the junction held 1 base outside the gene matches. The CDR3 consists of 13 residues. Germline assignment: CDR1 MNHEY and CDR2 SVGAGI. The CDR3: CASSLTGGEKLFF. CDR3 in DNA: TGTGCCAGCAGTTTGACAGGGGGTGAAAAACTGTTTTTT.

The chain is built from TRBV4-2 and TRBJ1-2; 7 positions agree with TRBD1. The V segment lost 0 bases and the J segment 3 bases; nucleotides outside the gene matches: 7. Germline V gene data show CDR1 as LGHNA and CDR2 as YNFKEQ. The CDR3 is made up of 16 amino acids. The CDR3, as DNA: TGTGCCAGCAGCCAAGATGGGGCAGGGGGACACTATGGCTACACCTTC. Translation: CASSQDGAGGHYGYTF.

The CDR3 spells CASSHVGGGRVYGYTF. In DNA, the CDR3 is TGCGCCAGCAGCCACGTAGGGGGGGGTAGGGTCTATGGCTACACCTTC. This sequence joins TRBV4-3 and TRBJ1-2, with D tentatively TRBD1 (6 bases). The germline V gene has CDR1 LGHNA and CDR2 YSLEER. Trimming left V 3 bases short and J 4 bases short, with 18 bases between. This CDR3 comprises 16 residues.

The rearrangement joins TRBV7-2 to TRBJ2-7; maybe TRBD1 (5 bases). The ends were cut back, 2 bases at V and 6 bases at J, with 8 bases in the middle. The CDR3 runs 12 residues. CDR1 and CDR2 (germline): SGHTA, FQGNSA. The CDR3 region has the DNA TGTGCCAGCAGCTTAAAAGGGGCCGAGCAGTACTTC. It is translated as CASSLKGAEQYF.

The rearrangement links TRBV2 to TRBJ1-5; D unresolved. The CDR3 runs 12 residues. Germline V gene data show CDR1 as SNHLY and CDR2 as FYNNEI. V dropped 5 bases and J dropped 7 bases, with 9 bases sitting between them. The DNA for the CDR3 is TGTGCCAGCAGTTACAAAGAACAGCCCCAGCATTTT. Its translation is CASSYKEQPQHF.

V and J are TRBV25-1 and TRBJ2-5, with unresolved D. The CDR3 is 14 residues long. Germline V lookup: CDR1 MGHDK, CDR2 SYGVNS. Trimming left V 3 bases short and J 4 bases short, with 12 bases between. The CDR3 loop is CASSDKARAETQYF. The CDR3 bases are TGTGCCAGCAGTGACAAAGCAAGAGCAGAGACCCAGTACTTC.